This TCR beta chain was sequenced during a study of response to subunit inactivated influenza vaccine. This clonotype showed up just a few times. V was clipped by 7 bases and J by 4 bases, with 9 bases between them. The CDR3 has 12 residues. CDR1 and CDR2 from the germline V gene are MNHEY and SVGEGT. One entry per CDR3 protein, called by TCRdb with MiXCR from the RT-PCR reads. The sample yields more than 500,000 distinct CDR3 sequences, about 11% seen once. The sample was also linked to a second study, of T cells expressing NK-cell markers. From that second work: UMIs accompanied the 5'RACE template switching by which TCR beta cDNA was made.

This receptor was taken from a man between 45 and 60 years old who received an inactivated influenza vaccine. This chain links TRBV6-2 or TRBV6-3 with TRBJ2-3, with a tentative D call TRBD2 (6 bases). The sample in question was PBMCs from blood, obtained on the day of vaccination. CDR3 DNA: TGTGCCAGCACCCCGGGGGCAGATACGCAGTATTTT. Translated, it gives CASTPGADTQYF.